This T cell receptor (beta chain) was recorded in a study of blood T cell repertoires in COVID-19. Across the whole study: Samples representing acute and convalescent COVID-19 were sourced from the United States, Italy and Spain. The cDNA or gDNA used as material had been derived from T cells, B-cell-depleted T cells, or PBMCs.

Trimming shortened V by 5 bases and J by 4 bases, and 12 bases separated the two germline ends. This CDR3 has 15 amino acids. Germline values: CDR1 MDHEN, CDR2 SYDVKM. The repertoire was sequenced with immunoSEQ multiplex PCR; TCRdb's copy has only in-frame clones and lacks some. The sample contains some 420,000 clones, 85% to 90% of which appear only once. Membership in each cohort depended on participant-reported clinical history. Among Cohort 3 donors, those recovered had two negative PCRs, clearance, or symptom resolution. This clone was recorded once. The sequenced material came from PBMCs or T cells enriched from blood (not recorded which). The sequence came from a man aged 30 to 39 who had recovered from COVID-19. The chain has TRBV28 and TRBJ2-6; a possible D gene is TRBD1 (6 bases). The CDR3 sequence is CASSPQGAGANVLTF. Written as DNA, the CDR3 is TGTGCCAGCAGTCCACAGGGAGCAGGGGCCAACGTCCTGACTTTC.